These 29 T cell receptor beta chains were all obtained from the same sample, sequenced in a study of human T cells and chemical hapten exposure. Unseparated into fractions, whole blood served as the source from which total RNA was extracted. TCRdb analysed the 5' RACE reads with MiXCR anew, one entry per CDR3 protein. The data show over 95,000 distinct CDR3 sequences, roughly 18% seen once. Receptors were obtained from a human donor in good health.

This clonotype was seen a handful of times. The CDR3: CASRPSGGTEAFF. DNA of the CDR3: TGTGCCAGCAGACCCAGCGGGGGCACTGAAGCTTTCTTT. This chain links TRBV6-5 with TRBJ1-1; tentatively, D is TRBD1 (5 bases). CDR3 length equals 13 residues. The V end was cut by 6 bases, the J end by 4 bases, with 12 bases between. Germline V CDR1 and CDR2: MNHEY, SVGAGI.

In this sample, this clonotype turned up a few times. This sequence joins TRBV6-5 and TRBJ1-1; D gene unclear. Trimming left V 2 bases short and J 7 bases short, with 8 bases between. From germline, CDR1 is MNHEY and CDR2 SVGAGI. CDR3 length equals 12 residues. The chain's CDR3 is CASSYTGSEAFF. In DNA, the CDR3 is TGTGCCAGCAGTTACACGGGAAGTGAAGCTTTCTTT.

This clonotype was observed once. The CDR3 DNA sequence: TGTGCCAGCAGGGAGGATGGACAGGGGTGGACCGGGGAGCTGTTTTTT. It specifies CASREDGQGWTGELFF. The V call is TRBV6-1, the J call TRBJ2-2, with 9 bases lining up with TRBD1. The germline V gene encodes CDR1 MNHNS and CDR2 SASEGT. CDR3 length: 16 amino acids. The trim removed 6 bases at V and 5 bases at J, leaving 10 bases unmatched.

This chain links TRBV25-1 with TRBJ1-6; D may be TRBD1 (6 bases). CDR1 and CDR2 from the germline V gene are MGHDK and SYGVNS. V was pared by 2 bases and J by 8 bases, with 22 bases between. The CDR3 totals 18 residues. CDR3 residues: CASSEGWKGKGGYSPLHF. The CDR3, as DNA: TGTGCCAGCAGTGAAGGGTGGAAAGGGAAAGGGGGATATTCACCCCTCCACTTT.

Turning to this clonotype: The junction and the germline gene differ at one end; a read error may be behind it. The V call is TRBV9, the J call TRBJ2-2; D not resolved. This CDR3 comprises 13 residues. Germline CDR1 SGDLS, CDR2 YYNGEE. The CDR3 DNA is TGTGGCAGCAGCGCGATATTCACCGGGGAGCTGTTTTTT. It encodes CGSSAIFTGELFF.

In this sample, this clonotype turned up a few times. This sequence joins TRBV28 and TRBJ1-6; D gene uncertain. The CDR3 has 16 residues. Germline values: CDR1 MDHEN, CDR2 SYDVKM. Between the trimmed V and J ends, which lost 3 bases and 6 bases, there was a span of 15 bases. The CDR3: CASSFNPGGFNSPLHF. In DNA form, the CDR3 reads TGTGCCAGCAGTTTTAACCCGGGAGGCTTTAATTCACCCCTCCACTTT.

The CDR3 sequence is CASSLSLAGGPGDTQYF. As DNA, the CDR3 is TGTGCCAGCAGTTTAAGTCTAGCGGGAGGGCCTGGGGATACGCAGTATTTT. The chain uses TRBV28 and TRBJ2-3, with 12 bases that match TRBD2. Germline loops: CDR1 MDHEN, CDR2 SYDVKM. The CDR3 is made up of 17 amino acids. Trimming cost V 2 bases and J 6 bases; bases outside gene matches: 9.

The table lists this clonotype with a few counts. For the CDR3, the DNA is TGTGCCAGCAGCAAGACAGGGCGGGCCTACGAGCAGTACTTC. Translation gives CASSKTGRAYEQYF. The rearrangement links TRBV6-5 to TRBJ2-7; 7 positions agree with TRBD1. Trimming removed 6 bases from V and 2 bases from J; junction bases left unmatched: 7. The CDR3 has 14 residues. The germline V gene has CDR1 MNHEY and CDR2 SVGAGI.

This clonotype has a count of ten or more. The chain is built from TRBV5-1 and TRBJ1-4, with D possibly matching TRBD1 (5 bases). CDR3 length: 14 amino acids. Germline CDR1 SGHRS, CDR2 YFSETQ. Trimming removed 2 bases at V and 2 bases at J, with 7 bases between. DNA for the CDR3: TGCGCCAGCAGCTTAGGGGCGACTAATGAAAAACTGTTTTTT. It codes for CASSLGATNEKLFF.

This clonotype appeared a few times. V gene TRBV20-1 combines with J gene TRBJ1-1; no firm D call. Germline V gives CDR1 DFQATT, CDR2 SNEGSKA (reference sequence). The CDR3 runs to 11 residues. V was clipped by 4 bases and J by 1 base, with 4 bases between them. The CDR3 bases are TGCAGTGCTAAGAGGAACACTGAAGCTTTCTTT. It specifies CSAKRNTEAFF.

This clonotype came up a few times. The chain joins TRBV7-6 to TRBJ1-3, with D unresolved. Trimming stripped 1 base from V and 1 base from J, with 11 bases between. Germline loops: CDR1 SGHVS, CDR2 FNYEAQ. The CDR3 totals 16 residues. CDR3 sequence: CASSLGQVSSGNTIYF. As DNA, the CDR3 is TGTGCCAGCAGCTTAGGTCAGGTTTCATCTGGAAACACCATATATTTT.

The chain employs TRBV5-1 and TRBJ2-2; TRBD1 aligns across 10 bases. The CDR3 has 16 amino acids. The germline gives CDR1 SGHRS, CDR2 YFSETQ. V lost 4 bases and J lost 2; bases outside the gene matches: 5. In DNA form, the CDR3 reads TGCGCCAGCAGCGGGGGACAGGGGCCTAACACCGGGGAGCTGTTTTTT. Translation: CASSGGQGPNTGELFF.

This clonotype occurred a few times. The chain employs TRBV5-6 and TRBJ2-5; the D gene is possibly TRBD1 (6 bases). Germline CDR1 and CDR2: SGHDT and YYEEEE. CDR3 length: 16 residues. V lost 0 bases, J lost 3 bases, and 15 bases lay in between. CDR3 coding DNA: TGTGCCAGCAGCTTGGCCGGGGCGAGGGGGAAAGAGACCCAGTACTTC. Translating it yields CASSLAGARGKETQYF.

The chain carries TRBV4-1 and TRBJ2-1; D possibly matches TRBD1 or TRBD2 (5 bases each). The CDR3 extends over 15 amino acids. CDR1 and CDR2 (germline): MGHRA, YSYEKL. V lost 1 base and J lost 9, with 16 bases in between. In nucleotides, the CDR3 is TGCGCCAGCAGCCAAGCCGAAGGCTCTGGGGGTGAGCAGTTCTTC. Encoded protein: CASSQAEGSGGEQFF.

In this sample, this clonotype turned up many times. This chain connects TRBV29-1 to TRBJ1-2; 8 nucleotides align to TRBD1. This CDR3 is built from 14 residues. CDR1 and CDR2 from the germline V gene are SQVTM and ANQGSEA. Germline trimming cut 2 bases from V and 8 bases from J; bases unmatched to any gene: 10. CDR3 DNA sequence: TGCAGCGTTGAAAAACCGACAGGGGAGGGCGGCTACACCTTC. Residues: CSVEKPTGEGGYTF.

This clonotype was observed a few times. V is TRBV6-5 and J is TRBJ2-7, with D unclear. Looked up from germline, CDR1 is MNHEY and CDR2 is SVGAGI. V was clipped by 0 bases and J by 6 bases, with 15 bases between them. This CDR3 region has 15 residues. In nucleotides, the CDR3 is TGTGCCAGCAGTTACTCGCCGGGTCGTACCCCCGAGCAGTACTTC. This translates into CASSYSPGRTPEQYF.

The chain joins TRBV20-1 to TRBJ1-4, with D unclear. CDR1 DFQATT and CDR2 SNEGSKA come from the germline V gene (reference sequence). V lost 6 bases, J lost 0 bases, and 11 bases lay in between. This CDR3 region has 14 residues. CDR3 nucleotide sequence: TGCAGTGCGAGGCGGGCTCCAACTAATGAAAAACTGTTTTTT. Translating it yields CSARRAPTNEKLFF.

The chain uses TRBV7-6 and TRBJ1-1, with D unclear. V was pared by 5 bases and J by 0 bases, with 19 bases between. Germline-derived CDR1 and CDR2 are SGHVS and FNYEAQ. This CDR3 region has 17 residues. CDR3 in DNA: TGTGCCAGCAGCCCCGGACCCCTCAAGGCAATGAACACTGAAGCTTTCTTT. Protein sequence: CASSPGPLKAMNTEAFF.

This clonotype was seen more than once but under ten times. This rearrangement joins TRBV7-2 to TRBJ1-6; 9 nucleotides line up with TRBD1. CDR1 is SGHTA and CDR2 is FQGNSA in the germline V gene. The CDR3 contains 18 residues. The J segment lost 10 bases and the V segment lost 0 bases, leaving 13 bases of the junction unmatched. CDR3 sequence reads: CASSLANLGGQGRSPLHF. The CDR3 DNA reads TGTGCCAGCAGCTTAGCAAACCTGGGGGGACAGGGCCGGTCACCCCTCCACTTT.

This chain uses TRBV20-1 with TRBJ2-7, with 12 bases fitting TRBD2. The CDR3 length is 14 residues. The V and J ends lost 2 bases and 3 bases, in that order; junction bases with no gene match: 2. Germline lookup yields CDR1 DFQATT and CDR2 SNEGSKA (reference sequence). CDR3 nucleotide sequence: TGCAGTGCTAGAAGACTAGCGGGAGTCTACGAGCAGTACTTC. Translated: CSARRLAGVYEQYF.

This clonotype was observed a single time. The rearrangement links TRBV5-1 to TRBJ2-3; TRBD2 agrees at 8 bases. CDR3 length: 15 residues. From germline, CDR1 is SGHRS and CDR2 YFSETQ. With 1 base clipped from V and 3 bases from J, the junction kept 4 bases outside the gene matches. The CDR3 loop is CASSLSGRKTDTQYF. CDR3 DNA: TGCGCCAGCAGCTTGAGCGGGAGAAAGACAGATACGCAGTATTTT. Together with reference TRBV5-1 and TRBJ2-3, the CDR3 gives the full variable domain: KAGVTQTPRYLIKTRGQQVTLSCSPISGHRSVSWYQQTPGQGLQFLFEYFSETQRNKGNFPGRFSGRQFSNSRSEMNVSTLELGDSALYLCASSLSGRKTDTQYFGPGTRLTVL.

This clonotype appeared a few times. The chain combines TRBV6-5 with TRBJ1-1; no reliable D call. CDR1 is MNHEY and CDR2 is SVGAGI in the germline V gene. The CDR3 consists of 15 residues. V was shortened by 1 base and J by 0 bases, with 9 bases between the two germline ends. The CDR3 nucleotides read TGTGCCAGCAGTTACTTTGGCGTGTTGAACACTGAAGCTTTCTTT. Protein: CASSYFGVLNTEAFF.

This clonotype has a handful of counts. The chain joins TRBV7-2 to TRBJ2-7; 8 bases match TRBD2. This CDR3 has 15 amino acids. V lost 5 bases to trimming and J lost 5 bases; unmatched junction nucleotides: 11. Germline V gene lookup returns CDR1 SGHTA and CDR2 FQGNSA. The CDR3 nucleotides are TGTGCCAGCAGCCCTCCCCCCGCGGGAGGCCACGAGCAGTACTTC. This sequence encodes CASSPPPAGGHEQYF. The full variable domain, its missing parts supplied by reference TRBV7-2 and TRBJ2-7, is GAGVSQSPSNKVTEKGKDVELRCDPISGHTALYWYRQSLGQGLEFLIYFQGNSAPDKSGLPSDRFSAERTGGSVSTLTIQRTQQEDSAVYLCASSPPPAGGHEQYFGPGTRLTVT.

The CDR3 reads CASSFPGGLAGPRHNEQFF. CDR3 bases: TGTGCCAGCAGCTTCCCAGGGGGGCTAGCGGGACCGCGGCACAATGAGCAGTTCTTC. V usage is TRBV11-2 and J usage is TRBJ2-1; 9 bases agree with TRBD2. The V gene end was trimmed by 3 bases and the J gene end by 5 bases; junction bases not matched to a gene: 17. This CDR3 has 19 residues. From germline, CDR1 is SGHAT and CDR2 FQNNGV.

There are a few counts of this clonotype. This chain links TRBV6-5 with TRBJ1-1, with no clear D. V was shortened by 5 bases and J by 7 bases, with 17 bases between the two germline ends. Germline CDR1 reads MNHEY; CDR2 reads SVGAGI. This CDR3 is 14 amino acids long. CDR3 in DNA: TGTGCCAGCAGTCCCCGGGGAGGTTTTGATGAAGCTTTCTTT. This sequence encodes CASSPRGGFDEAFF.

The sample holds a few counts of this clonotype. CDR3 protein: CASSWRIGTEAFF. The CDR3, as DNA: TGCGCCAGCAGCTGGAGGATAGGCACTGAAGCTTTCTTT. The rearrangement links TRBV5-1 to TRBJ1-1, with D hard to call. With 3 bases removed from V and 4 bases from J, the gap between germline ends came to 10 bases. Germline V gene sequence: CDR1 SGHRS, CDR2 YFSETQ. The CDR3 is made up of 13 amino acids.

The gene calls are TRBV29-1 and TRBJ2-3, with D possibly being TRBD2 (6 bases). From germline, CDR1 is SQVTM and CDR2 ANQGSEA. There are 14 residues in the CDR3. V was cut by 4 bases and J by 1 base, with 12 bases left in between. CDR3 loop: CSVGRPGGTDTQYF. CDR3 in DNA: TGCAGCGTTGGACGGCCGGGAGGCACAGATACGCAGTATTTT.

This clonotype has more than one count but fewer than ten. The chain has TRBV4-1 and TRBJ1-5; D remains unclear. The CDR3 is made up of 13 amino acids. Germline V lookup: CDR1 MGHRA, CDR2 YSYEKL. V was pared by 2 bases and J by 6 bases, with 8 bases between. This CDR3 is CASSQRLRQPQHF. The CDR3 bases are TGCGCCAGCAGCCAAAGGTTGCGTCAGCCCCAGCATTTT.

This clonotype was observed a few times. The rearrangement joins TRBV12-3 or TRBV12-4 to TRBJ1-4; D is possibly TRBD1 (5 bases). The ends were cut back, 2 bases at V and 4 bases at J, with 11 bases in the middle. This CDR3 comprises 15 residues. Here the CDR3 reads CASSLRGAFNEKLFF. The DNA for the CDR3 is TGTGCCAGCAGTTTACGTGGGGCCTTTAATGAAAAACTGTTTTTT.